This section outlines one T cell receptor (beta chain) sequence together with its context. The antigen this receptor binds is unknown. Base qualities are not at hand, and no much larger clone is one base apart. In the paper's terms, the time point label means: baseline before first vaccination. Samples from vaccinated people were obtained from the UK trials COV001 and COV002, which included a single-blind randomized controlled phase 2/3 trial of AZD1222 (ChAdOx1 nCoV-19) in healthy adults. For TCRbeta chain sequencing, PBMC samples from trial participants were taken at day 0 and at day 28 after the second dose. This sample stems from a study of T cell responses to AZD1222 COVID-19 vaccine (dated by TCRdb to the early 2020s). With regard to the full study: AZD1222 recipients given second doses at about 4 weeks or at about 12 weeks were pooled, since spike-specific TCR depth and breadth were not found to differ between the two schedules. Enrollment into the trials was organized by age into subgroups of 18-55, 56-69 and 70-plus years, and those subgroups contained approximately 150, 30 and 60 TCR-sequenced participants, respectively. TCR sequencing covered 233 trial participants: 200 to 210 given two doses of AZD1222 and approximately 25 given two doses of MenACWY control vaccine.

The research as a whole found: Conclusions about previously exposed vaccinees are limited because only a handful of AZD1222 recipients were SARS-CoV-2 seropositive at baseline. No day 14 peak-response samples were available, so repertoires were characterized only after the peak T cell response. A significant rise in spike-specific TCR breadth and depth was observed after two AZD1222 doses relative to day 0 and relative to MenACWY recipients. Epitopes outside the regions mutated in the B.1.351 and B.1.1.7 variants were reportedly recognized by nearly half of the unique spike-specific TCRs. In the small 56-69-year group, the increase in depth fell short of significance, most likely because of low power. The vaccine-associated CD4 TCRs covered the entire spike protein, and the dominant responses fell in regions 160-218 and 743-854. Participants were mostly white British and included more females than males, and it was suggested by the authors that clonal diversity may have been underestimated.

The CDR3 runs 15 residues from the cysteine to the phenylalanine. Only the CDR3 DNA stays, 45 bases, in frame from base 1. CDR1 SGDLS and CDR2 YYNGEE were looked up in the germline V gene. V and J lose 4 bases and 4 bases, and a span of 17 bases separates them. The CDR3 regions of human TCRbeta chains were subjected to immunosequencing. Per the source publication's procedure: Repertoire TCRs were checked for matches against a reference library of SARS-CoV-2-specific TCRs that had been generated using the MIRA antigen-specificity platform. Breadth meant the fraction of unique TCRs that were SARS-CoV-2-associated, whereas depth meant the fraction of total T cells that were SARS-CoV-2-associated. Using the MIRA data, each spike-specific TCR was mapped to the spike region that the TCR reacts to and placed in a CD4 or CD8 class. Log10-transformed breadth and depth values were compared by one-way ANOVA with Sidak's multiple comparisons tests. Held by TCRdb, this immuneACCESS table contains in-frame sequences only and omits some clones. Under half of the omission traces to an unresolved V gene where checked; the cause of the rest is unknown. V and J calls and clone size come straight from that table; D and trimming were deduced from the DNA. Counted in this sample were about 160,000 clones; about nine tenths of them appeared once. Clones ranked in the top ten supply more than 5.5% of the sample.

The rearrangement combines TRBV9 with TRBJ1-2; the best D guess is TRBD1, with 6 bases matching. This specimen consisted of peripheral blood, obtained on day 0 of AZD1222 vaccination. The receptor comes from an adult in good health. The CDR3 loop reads CASSPEVGGGYGYTF. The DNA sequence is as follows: TGTGCCAGCAGCCCAGAAGTAGGGGGAGGCTATGGCTACACCTTC.